This TCR beta chain comes out of a study of cytomegalovirus exposure and HLA in healthy donors (dated by TCRdb to about 2017). In the study overall: According to a later analysis, the 120 or so validation repertoires were produced on the same platform as the roughly 600 repertoires of the first cohort. The study aimed to test whether cataloging public T cell receptors could reveal signatures of past pathogen exposure. A separate validation cohort of over a hundred different subjects was used in addition to the approximately 610-subject first cohort. To predict cytomegalovirus infection status, the study brought together high-throughput TCR immunosequencing, statistical association of individual TCRs with disease status, and machine learning. What the research found in general, with its limitations: A few of the identified cytomegalovirus-associated TCR beta chains were confirmed in vitro to be specific for cytomegalovirus antigens. The authors suggested that the approach could potentially be extended to other disease states and immunological phenotypes. The study gave a list of 150 to 200 TCR beta chains associated with cytomegalovirus. Across donors, most TCR sequences were observed very rarely, whereas some public TCRs were present in many individuals. In a later analysis, TCRs clustered in the first cohort were found to also tend to co-occur in the roughly 130 validation repertoires, with 90% to 95% of cluster scores above 0. A later analysis lacked HLA typing for the validation cohort, so it scored co-occurrence in that cohort across all 120 or so repertoires. The classifier was reported to diagnose cytomegalovirus status with high specificity and sensitivity in both the original cohort and the validation cohort.

The V and J ends are trimmed by 3 bases and 8 bases, leaving 16 bases between them. The CDR3 starts with the cysteine, ends with the phenylalanine, and has 14 residues. Only CDR3 DNA remains: 42 bases, in frame from the first base. The germline V gene encodes CDR1 LNHDA and CDR2 SQIVND (reference sequence). Libraries came from the immunoSEQ multiplex PCR assay. As for how the authors treated the data: A statistical classification framework was developed to diagnose cytomegalovirus status using the catalog of TCR beta chain sequences. The clones in this table, taken by TCRdb from immuneACCESS, are in-frame only. Not every clone is retained; where verified, under half of the shortfall comes from an unresolved V gene, and the cause of the rest is unknown. That table gives V, J and clone size, and the DNA gave D and trimming. The sample table records fewer than 150,000 clones; approximately 86% of these occur just once. Around 8% of the sample comes from the top ten.

The donors were included in the validation cohort of around 120 subjects, a group kept apart from the roughly 680-subject first cohort. With regard to this clone: Its antigen is unknown. The record has no base qualities; no much larger clone is one base away.

The chain was built from TRBV19 and TRBJ1-2; the D gene cannot be resolved reliably. Specimen: PBMCs. The sequence was obtained from a woman under 30 in good health and CMV-seropositive. The DNA reads TGTGCCAGTAGTATGGCAGGCGGGGTACGAGGCTACACCTTC. It encodes CASSMAGGVRGYTF. When the CDR3 is completed using the reference TRBV19 and TRBJ1-2 genes on either side, the full variable domain is DGGITQSPKYLFRKEGQNVTLSCEQNLNHDAMYWYRQDPGQGLRLIYYSQIVNDFQKGDIAEGYSVSREKKESFPLTVTSAQKNPTAFYLCASSMAGGVRGYTFGSGTRLTVV.